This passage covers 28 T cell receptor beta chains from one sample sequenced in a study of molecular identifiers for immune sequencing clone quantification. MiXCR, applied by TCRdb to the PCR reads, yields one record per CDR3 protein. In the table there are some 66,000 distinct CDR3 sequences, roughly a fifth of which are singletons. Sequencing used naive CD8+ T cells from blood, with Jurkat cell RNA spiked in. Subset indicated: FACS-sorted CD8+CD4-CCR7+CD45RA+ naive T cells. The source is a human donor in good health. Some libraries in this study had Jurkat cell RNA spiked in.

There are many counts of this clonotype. The CDR3 nucleotides read TGTGCCAGCAGCCTGGGCACTAGCGGGAGCCCCACAGATACGCAGTATTTT. Protein product: CASSLGTSGSPTDTQYF. This chain uses TRBV7-7 with TRBJ2-3; 11 nucleotides align to TRBD2. The V gene's germline CDR1 is SSHAT and CDR2 FNYEAQ (reference sequence). The CDR3 runs 17 residues. The V gene end was trimmed by 5 bases and the J gene end by 2 bases; junction bases not matched to a gene: 9.

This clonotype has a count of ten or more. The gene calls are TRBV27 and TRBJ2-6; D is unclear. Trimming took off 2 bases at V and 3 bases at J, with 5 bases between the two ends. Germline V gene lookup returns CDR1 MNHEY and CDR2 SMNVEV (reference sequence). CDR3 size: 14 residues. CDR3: CASSLLVGANVLTF. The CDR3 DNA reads TGTGCCAGCAGTTTACTAGTTGGGGCCAACGTCCTGACTTTC. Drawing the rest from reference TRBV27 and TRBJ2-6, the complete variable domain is EAQVTQNPRYLITVTGKKLTVTCSQNMNHEYMSWYRQDPGLGLRQIYYSMNVEVTDKGDVPEGYKVSRKEKRNFPLILESPSPNQTSLYFCASSLLVGANVLTFGAGSRLTVL.

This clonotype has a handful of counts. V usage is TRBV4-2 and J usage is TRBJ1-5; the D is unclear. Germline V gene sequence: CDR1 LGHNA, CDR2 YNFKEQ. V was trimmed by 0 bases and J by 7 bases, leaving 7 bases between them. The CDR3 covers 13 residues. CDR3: CASSQERGQPQHF. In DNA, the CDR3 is TGTGCCAGCAGCCAAGAACGGGGACAGCCCCAGCATTTT.

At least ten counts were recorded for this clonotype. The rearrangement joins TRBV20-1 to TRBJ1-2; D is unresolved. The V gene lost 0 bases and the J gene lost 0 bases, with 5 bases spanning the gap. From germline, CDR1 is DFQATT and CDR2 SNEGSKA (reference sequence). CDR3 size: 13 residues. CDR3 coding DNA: TGCAGTGCTAGAGACATTCCTAACTATGGCTACACCTTC. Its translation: CSARDIPNYGYTF.

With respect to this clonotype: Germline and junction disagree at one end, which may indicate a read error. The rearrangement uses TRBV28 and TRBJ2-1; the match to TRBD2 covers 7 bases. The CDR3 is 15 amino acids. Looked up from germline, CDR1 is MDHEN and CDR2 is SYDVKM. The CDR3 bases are TGTGCCAGCACCATGAGTCTAGCGGAGCACTTTGAGCCGTTCTTC. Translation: CASTMSLAEHFEPFF.

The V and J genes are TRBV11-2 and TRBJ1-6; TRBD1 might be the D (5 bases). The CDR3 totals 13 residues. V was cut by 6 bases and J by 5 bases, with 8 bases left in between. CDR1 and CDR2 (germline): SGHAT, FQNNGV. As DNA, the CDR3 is TGTGCCAGCAGAGGGGAAAATAATTCACCCCTCCACTTT. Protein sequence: CASRGENNSPLHF.

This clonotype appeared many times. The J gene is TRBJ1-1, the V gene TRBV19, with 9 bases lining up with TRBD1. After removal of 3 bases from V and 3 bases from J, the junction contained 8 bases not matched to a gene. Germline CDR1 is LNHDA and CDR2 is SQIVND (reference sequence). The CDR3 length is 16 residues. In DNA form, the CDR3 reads TGTGCCAGTAGTATTAGCCCCCGACAGGGGGACACTGAAGCTTTCTTT. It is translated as CASSISPRQGDTEAFF.

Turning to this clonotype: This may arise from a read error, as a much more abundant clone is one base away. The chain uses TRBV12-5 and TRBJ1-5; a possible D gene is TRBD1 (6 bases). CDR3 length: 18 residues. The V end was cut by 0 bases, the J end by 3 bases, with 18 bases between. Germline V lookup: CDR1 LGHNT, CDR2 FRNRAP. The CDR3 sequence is CASGLVGAGASTNQPQHF. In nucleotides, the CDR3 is TGTGCTAGTGGTTTGGTAGGGGCAGGGGCCAGTACCAATCAGCCCCAGCATTTT.

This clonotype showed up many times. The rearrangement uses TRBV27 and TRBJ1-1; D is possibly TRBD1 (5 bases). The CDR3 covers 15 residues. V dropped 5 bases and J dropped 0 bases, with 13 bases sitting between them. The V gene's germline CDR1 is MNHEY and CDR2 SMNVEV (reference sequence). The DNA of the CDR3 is TGTGCCAGCAGTCTGCGGGGGGGATTGAACACTGAAGCTTTCTTT. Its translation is CASSLRGGLNTEAFF.

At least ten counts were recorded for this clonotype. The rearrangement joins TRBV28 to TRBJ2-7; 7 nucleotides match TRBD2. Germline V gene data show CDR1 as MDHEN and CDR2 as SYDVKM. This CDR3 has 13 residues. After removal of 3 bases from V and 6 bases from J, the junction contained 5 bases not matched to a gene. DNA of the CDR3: TGTGCCAGCAGTTTTGGGGGGGTGGCCGAGCAGTACTTC. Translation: CASSFGGVAEQYF.

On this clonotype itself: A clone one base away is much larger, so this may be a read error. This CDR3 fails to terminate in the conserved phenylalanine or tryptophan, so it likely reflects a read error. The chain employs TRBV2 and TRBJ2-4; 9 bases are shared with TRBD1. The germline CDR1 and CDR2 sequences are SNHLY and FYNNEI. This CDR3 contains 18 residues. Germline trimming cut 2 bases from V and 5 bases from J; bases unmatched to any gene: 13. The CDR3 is CASSESRFDRGGQNIQYI. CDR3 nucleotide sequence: TGTGCCAGCAGTGAATCCCGATTCGACAGGGGGGGCCAAAACATTCAGTACATC.

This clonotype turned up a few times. The CDR3 reads CSATGGGAYSYNEQFF. CDR3 nucleotides: TGCAGTGCTACAGGTGGGGGCGCGTACTCCTACAATGAGCAGTTCTTC. The gene calls are TRBV20-1 and TRBJ2-1; D perhaps matches TRBD1 (6 bases). The CDR3 is 16 amino acids. CDR1 DFQATT and CDR2 SNEGSKA come from the germline V gene (reference sequence). Trimming stripped 4 bases from V and 0 bases from J, with 16 bases between.

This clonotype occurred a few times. CDR3 amino acids: CSVEFLIGRTGNEQFF. As DNA, the CDR3 is TGCAGCGTTGAATTTCTGATCGGGAGGACCGGCAATGAGCAGTTCTTC. The chain combines TRBV29-1 with TRBJ2-1, with 7 bases aligning to TRBD2. V gave up 2 bases and J gave up 6 bases; unmatched junction bases: 13. Germline V gene lookup returns CDR1 SQVTM and CDR2 ANQGSEA. There are 16 residues in the CDR3.

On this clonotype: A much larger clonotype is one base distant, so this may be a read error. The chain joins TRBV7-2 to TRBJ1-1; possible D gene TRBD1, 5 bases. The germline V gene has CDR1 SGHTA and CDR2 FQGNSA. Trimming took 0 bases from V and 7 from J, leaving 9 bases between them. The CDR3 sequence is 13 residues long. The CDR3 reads CASSLAQGNEAFF. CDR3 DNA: TGTGCCAGCAGCTTAGCTCAGGGCAATGAAGCTTTCTTT. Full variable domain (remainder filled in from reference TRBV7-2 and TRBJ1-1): GAGVSQSPSNKVTEKGKDVELRCDPISGHTALYWYRQSLGQGLEFLIYFQGNSAPDKSGLPSDRFSAERTGGSVSTLTIQRTQQEDSAVYLCASSLAQGNEAFFGQGTRLTVV.

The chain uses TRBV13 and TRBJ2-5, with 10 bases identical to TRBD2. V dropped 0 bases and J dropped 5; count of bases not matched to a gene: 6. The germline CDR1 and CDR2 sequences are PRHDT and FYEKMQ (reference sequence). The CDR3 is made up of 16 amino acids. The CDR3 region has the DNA TGTGCCAGCAGCTTAGGAGCGGGAGGGCCTTCGGAGACCCAGTACTTC. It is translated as CASSLGAGGPSETQYF.

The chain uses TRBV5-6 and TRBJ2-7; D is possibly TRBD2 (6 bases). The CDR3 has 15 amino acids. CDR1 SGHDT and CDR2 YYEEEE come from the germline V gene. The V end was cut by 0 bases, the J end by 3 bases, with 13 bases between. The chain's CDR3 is CASSLASSVDYEQYF. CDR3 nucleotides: TGTGCCAGCAGCTTGGCCTCTAGCGTAGACTACGAGCAGTACTTC.

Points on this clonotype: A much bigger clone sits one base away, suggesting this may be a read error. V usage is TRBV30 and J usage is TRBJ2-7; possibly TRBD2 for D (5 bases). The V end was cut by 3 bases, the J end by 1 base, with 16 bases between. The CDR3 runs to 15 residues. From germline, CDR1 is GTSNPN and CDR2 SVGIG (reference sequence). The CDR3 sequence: CAWSPRGDRSYEQYF. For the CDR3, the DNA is TGTGCCTGGAGCCCTCGGGGAGACCGTTCCTACGAGCAGTACTTC.

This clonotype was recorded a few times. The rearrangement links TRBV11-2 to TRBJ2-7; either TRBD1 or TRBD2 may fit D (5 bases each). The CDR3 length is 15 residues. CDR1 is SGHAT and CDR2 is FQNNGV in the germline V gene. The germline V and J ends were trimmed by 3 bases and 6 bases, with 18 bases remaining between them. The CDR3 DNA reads TGTGCCAGCAGCTTGTTTCGGGACGGACCCTGCGAGCAGTACTTC. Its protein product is CASSLFRDGPCEQYF. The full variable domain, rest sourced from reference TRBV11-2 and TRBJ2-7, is EAGVAQSPRYKIIEKRQSVAFWCNPISGHATLYWYQQILGQGPKLLIQFQNNGVVDDSQLPKDRFSAERLKGVDSTLKIQPAKLEDSAVYLCASSLFRDGPCEQYFGPGTRLTVT.

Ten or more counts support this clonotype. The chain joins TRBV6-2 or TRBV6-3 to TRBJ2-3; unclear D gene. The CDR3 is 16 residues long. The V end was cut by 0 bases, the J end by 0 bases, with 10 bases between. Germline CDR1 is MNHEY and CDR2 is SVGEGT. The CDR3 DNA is TGTGCCAGCAGTTACTCGACCGGAGCTAGCACAGATACGCAGTATTTT. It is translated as CASSYSTGASTDTQYF.

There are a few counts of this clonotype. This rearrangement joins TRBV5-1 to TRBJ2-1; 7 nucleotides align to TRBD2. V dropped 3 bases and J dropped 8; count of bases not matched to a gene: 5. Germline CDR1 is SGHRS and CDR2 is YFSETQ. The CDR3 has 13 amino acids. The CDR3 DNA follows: TGCGCCAGCAGCTCAGCGGGAAGAGATGAGCAGTTCTTC. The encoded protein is CASSSAGRDEQFF. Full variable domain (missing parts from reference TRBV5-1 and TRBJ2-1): KAGVTQTPRYLIKTRGQQVTLSCSPISGHRSVSWYQQTPGQGLQFLFEYFSETQRNKGNFPGRFSGRQFSNSRSEMNVSTLELGDSALYLCASSSAGRDEQFFGPGTRLTVL.

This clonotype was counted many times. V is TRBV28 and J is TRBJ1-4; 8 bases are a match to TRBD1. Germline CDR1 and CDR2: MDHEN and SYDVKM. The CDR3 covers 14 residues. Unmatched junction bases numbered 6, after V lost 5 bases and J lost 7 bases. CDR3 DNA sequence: TGTGCCAGCAGTCCAGGGGGCGAGGCTGAAAAACTGTTTTTT. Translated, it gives CASSPGGEAEKLFF.

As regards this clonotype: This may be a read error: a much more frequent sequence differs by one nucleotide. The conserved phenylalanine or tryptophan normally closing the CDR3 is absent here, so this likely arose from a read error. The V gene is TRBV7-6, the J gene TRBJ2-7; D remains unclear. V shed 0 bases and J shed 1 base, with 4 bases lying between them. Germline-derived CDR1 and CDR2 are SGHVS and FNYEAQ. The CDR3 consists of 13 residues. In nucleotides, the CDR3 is TGTGCCAGCAGCTTAGCCTCATCCTACGAGCAGTACTCC. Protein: CASSLASSYEQYS.

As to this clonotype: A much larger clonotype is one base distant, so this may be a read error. CDR3 DNA: TGTGCCAGCAGCATAGTAGGCGGGAGGGCCTTGGATGAGCAGTTCTTC. It is translated as CASSIVGGRALDEQFF. The V and J genes are TRBV7-2 and TRBJ2-1; 9 bases align to TRBD2. The CDR3 length is 16 residues. CDR1 is SGHTA and CDR2 is FQGNSA in the germline V gene. The J segment lost 8 bases and the V segment lost 5 bases, leaving 13 bases of the junction unmatched.

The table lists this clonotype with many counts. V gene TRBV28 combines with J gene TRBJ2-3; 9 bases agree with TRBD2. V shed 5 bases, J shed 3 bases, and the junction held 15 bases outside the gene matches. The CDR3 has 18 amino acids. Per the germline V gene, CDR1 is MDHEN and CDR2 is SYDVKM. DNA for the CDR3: TGTGCCAGCAGTCTACCAACGGACTTAGCGGGAGTTACAGATACGCAGTATTTT. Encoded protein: CASSLPTDLAGVTDTQYF.

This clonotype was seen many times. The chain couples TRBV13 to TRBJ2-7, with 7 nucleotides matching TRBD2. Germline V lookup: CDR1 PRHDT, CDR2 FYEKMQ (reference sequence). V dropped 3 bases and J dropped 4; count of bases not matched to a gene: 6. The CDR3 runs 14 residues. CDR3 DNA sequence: TGTGCCAGCAGCTTGGGAACTAGCGAGTACGAGCAGTACTTC. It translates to CASSLGTSEYEQYF.

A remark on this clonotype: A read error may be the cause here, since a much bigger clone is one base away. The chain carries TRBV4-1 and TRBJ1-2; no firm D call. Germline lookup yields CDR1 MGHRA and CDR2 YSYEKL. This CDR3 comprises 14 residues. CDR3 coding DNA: TGCGCCAGCAGCCTAAGGCAGGAGAACTATGGCTACGCCTTC. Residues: CASSLRQENYGYAF.

The CDR3 sequence is CASSHGTGFYEQYF. Here the CDR3 DNA reads TGTGCCAGCAGCCACGGGACGGGTTTCTACGAGCAGTACTTC. The genes are TRBV3-1 and TRBJ2-7, with D tentatively TRBD1 or TRBD2 (5 bases each). There are 14 residues in the CDR3. Trimming stripped 3 bases from V and 3 bases from J, with 12 bases between. CDR1 and CDR2 from the germline V gene are LGHDT and YNNKEL (reference sequence).

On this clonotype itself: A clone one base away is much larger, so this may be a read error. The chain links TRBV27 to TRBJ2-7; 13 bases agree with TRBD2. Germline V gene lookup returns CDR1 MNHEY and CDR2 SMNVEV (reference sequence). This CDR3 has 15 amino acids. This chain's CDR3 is CASSLTSGGTYGQYF. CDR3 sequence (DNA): TGTGCCAGCAGTTTGACTAGCGGGGGGACCTACGGGCAGTACTTC.